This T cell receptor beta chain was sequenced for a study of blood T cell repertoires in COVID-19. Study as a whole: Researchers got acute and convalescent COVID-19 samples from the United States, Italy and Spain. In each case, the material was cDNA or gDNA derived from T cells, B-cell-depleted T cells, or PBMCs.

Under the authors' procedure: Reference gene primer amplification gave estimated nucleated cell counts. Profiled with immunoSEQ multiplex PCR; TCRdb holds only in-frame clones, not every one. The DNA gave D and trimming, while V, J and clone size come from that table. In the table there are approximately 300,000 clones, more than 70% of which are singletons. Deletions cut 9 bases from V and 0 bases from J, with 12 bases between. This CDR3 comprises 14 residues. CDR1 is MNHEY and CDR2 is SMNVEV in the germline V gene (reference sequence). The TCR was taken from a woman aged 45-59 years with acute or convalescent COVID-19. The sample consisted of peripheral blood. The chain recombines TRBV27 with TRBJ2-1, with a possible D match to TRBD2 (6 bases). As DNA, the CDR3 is TGTGCCAGTCTCCGGGACTTCTCCTACAATGAGCAGTTCTTC. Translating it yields CASLRDFSYNEQFF.